This is a list of T cell receptor beta chains from one sample in a study of glioma-infiltrating T cells after dendritic cell vaccination. Sequenced by immunoSEQ multiplex PCR; TCRdb stores in-frame clones only, minus some. In the table there are roughly 85,000 clones, about 85% of which are singletons. Sequencing was performed on blood, taken after dendritic cell vaccination. These TCRs come from a human donor with glioblastoma. Both conserved end residues are part of each CDR3. A D gene is named only where the DNA matches it firmly. Not every row has a clone size; where given, it reads once, few, many or a size class.

v_call	j_call	clone_size	cdr3_length	d_call	cdr3_nt	cdr3_aa
TRBV7-3	TRBJ2-1	NA	13	NA	TGTGCCAGCAGCTCGCCCACTGGCAATGAGCAGTTCTTC	CASSSPTGNEQFF
TRBV10-1	TRBJ1-1	NA	15	TRBD1	TGCGCCAGCAGGGAGTGTCCGGGACAGATGACTGAAGCTTTCTTT	CASRECPGQMTEAFF
TRBV6-5	TRBJ2-1	NA	15	TRBD2	TGTGCCAGCAGTCTAAGCGGGGGGGCCTTCAATGAGCAGTTCTTC	CASSLSGGAFNEQFF
TRBV9	TRBJ2-1	NA	14	NA	TGTGCCAGCAGCGTCCCCCCTACAGGAGAAGGGCAGTTCTTC	CASSVPPTGEGQFF
TRBV28	TRBJ2-7	NA	13	NA	TGTGCCAGCAGTTACAGGAGCTCCTACGAGCAGTACTTC	CASSYRSSYEQYF
TRBV6-1	TRBJ2-5	NA	14	NA	TGTGCCAGCAGTGACAGGGGACTACAAGAGACCCAGTACTTC	CASSDRGLQETQYF
TRBV2	TRBJ1-5	once	14	TRBD1	TGTGCCAGCAGTGTTGGGACAGTTTATCAGCCCCAGCATTTT	CASSVGTVYQPQHF
TRBV30	TRBJ1-5	NA	14	NA	TGTGCCTGGAGTGTTACGGGGGGCAATCAGCCCCAGCATTTT	CAWSVTGGNQPQHF
TRBV4-3	TRBJ2-1	NA	16	TRBD2	TGCGCCAGCAGCCACGCGCTAGCGGGGGGTTACAATGAGCAGTTCTTC	CASSHALAGGYNEQFF
TRBV10-1	TRBJ2-7	NA	14	NA	TGCGCCAGCAGTGAGGCGCCGGGGAAGGTGGGGCAGTACTTC	CASSEAPGKVGQYF
TRBV27	TRBJ2-1	NA	12	NA	TGTGCCAGCCGGACGGGGATCAATGAGCAGTTCTTC	CASRTGINEQFF
TRBV5-6	TRBJ2-7	NA	14	NA	TGTGCCAGCAGCTTGGGAGGGGGGGCTCGGGAGCAGTACTTC	CASSLGGGAREQYF
TRBV7-2	TRBJ2-5	once	14	NA	TGTGCCAGCAGCGCCCCAGGGGTTCGGGAGACCCAGTACTTC	CASSAPGVRETQYF
TRBV2	TRBJ2-3	NA	14	TRBD1	TGTGCCAGGGAGACAGGGACCAGCACAGATACGCAGTATTTT	CARETGTSTDTQYF
TRBV29-1	TRBJ2-5	once	17	NA	TGCAGCGTTGATCGGGGGGCGACGCCACTATACCAAGAGACCCAGTACTTC	CSVDRGATPLYQETQYF
TRBV28	TRBJ1-2	NA	15	TRBD1	TGTGCCAGCAGTTTATCGTGGGTCCCGGGACAGGCCTACACCTTC	CASSLSWVPGQAYTF
TRBV27	TRBJ1-6	NA	14	TRBD1	TGTGCCAGCAGTTTGGCAGGGGGTAATTCACCCCTCCACTTT	CASSLAGGNSPLHF
TRBV5-4	TRBJ1-3	once	16	NA	TGTGCCAGCAGCTCTCCCGGTGCGGGCAGTGGAAACACCATATATTTT	CASSSPGAGSGNTIYF
TRBV10-1	TRBJ1-2	NA	13	NA	TGCGCCAGCTGTCCGGGGCGGGGTGACGGCTACACCTTC	CASCPGRGDGYTF
TRBV19	TRBJ1-3	NA	20	TRBD1	TGTGCCAGCAGTATTTATTTACGCCCCAGGGGGTCTCATTCCGGAAACACCATATATTTT	CASSIYLRPRGSHSGNTIYF
TRBV7-9	TRBJ2-1	NA	17	TRBD2	TGTGCCAGCAGCCCGCGTCAGACTAGCGGGAGGGTATATGAGCAGTTCTTC	CASSPRQTSGRVYEQFF
TRBV18	TRBJ1-1	NA	16	NA	TGTGCCAGCTCACCACCCGGGAGCACAATAAACACTGAAGCTTTCTTT	CASSPPGSTINTEAFF
TRBV28	TRBJ2-3	NA	15	TRBD2	TGTGCCAGCAGTTTAGGGACTAGCGGGAGTTCTGCGCAGTATTTT	CASSLGTSGSSAQYF
TRBV11-2	TRBJ2-3	few	15	TRBD1	TGTGCCAGCAGCTTAGTTGGGACAGGGACAGATACGCAGTATTTT	CASSLVGTGTDTQYF
TRBV28	TRBJ1-6	NA	13	NA	TGTGCCAGCTTGACCAGGGTGGGTTCACCCCTCCACTTT	CASLTRVGSPLHF
TRBV6-6	TRBJ2-5	NA	15	TRBD2	TGTGCCAGCAGTTGGGGACTAGCGGGAGGGGAGACCCAGTACTTC	CASSWGLAGGETQYF
TRBV7-3	TRBJ2-1	NA	14	TRBD1	TGTGCCAGCAGCGTAGGACAGGGGGTCAATGAGCAGTTCTTC	CASSVGQGVNEQFF
TRBV7-2	TRBJ1-6	NA	17	TRBD1	TGTGCCAGCAGCAAACCGTTCCGAGGACAGGGGGCTTCACCCCTCCACTTT	CASSKPFRGQGASPLHF
TRBV11-2	TRBJ1-2	NA	14	NA	TGTGCCAGCAGCGAAACATTGGGAGACTATGGCTACACCTTC	CASSETLGDYGYTF
TRBV12-2	TRBJ2-7	NA	17	NA	TGTGCAAGTCGATCCGGACAGGGGCCGTTTCTTTCCTACGAGCAGTACTTC	CASRSGQGPFLSYEQYF
TRBV19	TRBJ1-1	NA	16	TRBD1	TGTGCCAGTAGTCCCGGTACAGGGGCCCAGAGCACTGAAGCTTTCTTT	CASSPGTGAQSTEAFF
TRBV7-9	TRBJ1-3	few	14	NA	TGTGCCAGCAGCTCGACAGACTCTGGAAACACCATATATTTT	CASSSTDSGNTIYF
TRBV19	TRBJ2-7	NA	12	NA	TGTGCCAGTAGAAATCAGGGCTACGAGCAGTACTTC	CASRNQGYEQYF
TRBV6-5	TRBJ2-3	NA	15	NA	TGTGCCAGCAGTTTGCAGGGGTTCGCCACAGATACGCAGTATTTT	CASSLQGFATDTQYF
TRBV27	TRBJ2-7	NA	16	NA	TGTGCCAGCAGTTTAGGGACACCCAGCCTTTCCTACGAGCAGTACTTC	CASSLGTPSLSYEQYF
TRBV7-8	TRBJ2-3	NA	15	TRBD1	TGTGCCAGCAGCCCAGGGGGACAGCCCACAGATACGCAGTATTTT	CASSPGGQPTDTQYF
TRBV4-2	TRBJ2-3	NA	17	TRBD2	TGTGCCAGCAGCCAAGAGCGGAGCGGGGGGTTCCCAGATACGCAGTATTTT	CASSQERSGGFPDTQYF
TRBV5-1	TRBJ2-1	NA	16	TRBD2	TGCGCCAGCAGCCTACTAGCGGGAGGCCTATACAATGAGCAGTTCTTC	CASSLLAGGLYNEQFF
TRBV18	TRBJ2-7	NA	19	TRBD1	TGTGCCAGCTCACCTGGGAGCCGCTCCACAGGGGGCCTCTCCTACGAGCAGTACTTC	CASSPGSRSTGGLSYEQYF
TRBV7-8	TRBJ2-3	NA	15	NA	TGTGCCAGCAGCCCTCTACCCGGAGGCGAAGATACGCAGTATTTT	CASSPLPGGEDTQYF